This entry is about one T cell receptor beta chain. The data originate from a study of blood T cell repertoires in COVID-19. Participants were aged roughly 18 to 90 years, lived in 25 or so US areas, and enrolled virtually. There are 14 residues in the CDR3. CDR1 is MDHEN, CDR2 SYDVKM, per germline. Trimming took off 7 bases at V and 1 base at J, with 14 bases between the two ends. The table came from immunoSEQ multiplex PCR; TCRdb's copy has only in-frame clones and leaves some out. The sample includes about 250,000 clones, 70% to 90% of them seen just once. This chain links TRBV28 with TRBJ2-7; TRBD2 might be the D (6 bases). The sequenced material came from PBMCs or T cells enriched from blood (not recorded which). This sequence originates from a young woman who had recovered from COVID-19. CDR3 residues: CASTSPGRSYEQYF. In DNA form, the CDR3 reads TGTGCCAGCACCTCGCCGGGGAGGTCCTACGAGCAGTACTTC.